This T cell receptor (beta chain) was sequenced for a study of T cells in Graves' hyperthyroidism and ophthalmopathy. The study, taken as a whole, reports: Separating ophthalmopathy from stable hyperthyroidism was achieved by a 13 V-J model. Peripheral blood also featured most of the thyroid clonotypes expanded above 0.001.

Clinical symptoms, serum thyroxine and TRAb, thyroid ultrasound and orbital computed tomography were used for the diagnoses. Fresh peripheral blood, approximately 9.7 ml, was the source of the PBMCs. Germline-derived CDR1 and CDR2 are SQVTM and ANQGSEA. V shed 4 bases and J shed 3 bases, with 12 bases lying between them. The CDR3 sequence is 13 residues long. Authors of the study amplified TCR beta CDR3 regions from RNA transcripts. TCR CDR3 underwent first-round RT-PCR with the HTBI primer set. TCRdb ran MiXCR on the multiplex PCR reads and lists one entry per CDR3 protein. The sample holds 550,000 to 700,000 distinct CDR3 sequences, about 14% seen once. This clonotype showed up many times. Antigen unknown.

This chain connects TRBV29-1 to TRBJ1-1; D gene uncertain. The sequence derives from a woman aged 40 to 50 with Graves' ophthalmopathy. Source material: blood. This CDR3 is CSVVGVGYTEAFF. In DNA form, the CDR3 reads TGCAGCGTTGTTGGAGTGGGGTACACTGAAGCTTTCTTT.